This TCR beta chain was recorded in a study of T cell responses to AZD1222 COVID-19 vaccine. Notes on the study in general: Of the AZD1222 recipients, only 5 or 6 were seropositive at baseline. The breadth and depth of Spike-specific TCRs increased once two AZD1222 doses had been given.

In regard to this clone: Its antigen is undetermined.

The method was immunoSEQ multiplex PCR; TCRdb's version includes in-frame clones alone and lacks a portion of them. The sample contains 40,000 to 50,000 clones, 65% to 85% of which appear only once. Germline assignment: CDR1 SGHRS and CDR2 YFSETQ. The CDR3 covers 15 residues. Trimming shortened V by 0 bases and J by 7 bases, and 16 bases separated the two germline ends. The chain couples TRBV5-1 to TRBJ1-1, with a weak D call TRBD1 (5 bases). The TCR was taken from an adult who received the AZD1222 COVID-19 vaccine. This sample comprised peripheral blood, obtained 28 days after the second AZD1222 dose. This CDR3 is CASSLGPGAAVEAFF. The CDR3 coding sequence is TGCGCCAGCAGCTTGGGCCCCGGGGCAGCAGTTGAAGCTTTCTTT.